The text below deals with one T cell receptor (beta chain). Trimming removed 4 bases at V and 7 bases at J, with 8 bases between. CDR1 and CDR2 from the germline V gene are SGDLS and YYNGEE. The length of the CDR3 is 12 residues. This sample was included in a study of CD8 T cells in acute hepatitis C reinfection. Specified time point: naive CD8 control sorted from an acute-time-point sample. Acute primary HCV infection: positive HCV RNA or antibody test after negative test within 24 weeks. The assay was immunoSEQ multiplex PCR, and TCRdb's table has in-frame clones only and misses some. Here the sample spans approximately 39,000 clones, about 86% being singletons.

The sequence derives from a man younger than 45 with chronic hepatitis C. Sequencing used naive CD8+ T cells from PBMCs. This chain links TRBV9 with TRBJ2-2, with D perhaps TRBD2 (5 bases). DNA of the CDR3: TGTGCCAGCAGCCCCGGGGACGGGGAGCTGTTTTTT. The encoded protein is CASSPGDGELFF.